Following are 27 T cell receptor beta chains from one sample sequenced in a study of T cell repertoires in ileal Crohn's disease. Time point defined: neoterminal ileum biopsy at postoperative endoscopy, about 6 months after surgery. Some clones are missing from TCRdb's copy, which holds only in-frame ones; the method was immunoSEQ multiplex PCR. The table includes about 12,000 clones, roughly 80% detected once. Material for sequencing was ileal tissue. Receptors were obtained from an adult with Crohn's disease.

As DNA, the CDR3 is TGTGCCAGCAGCGTGTCTCTGGAGAACTATGGCTACACCTTC. Its translation is CASSVSLENYGYTF. This chain links TRBV9 with TRBJ1-2; D is uncertain. With 2 bases removed from V and 2 bases from J, the gap between germline ends came to 10 bases. This CDR3 has 14 residues. Germline CDR1 reads SGDLS; CDR2 reads YYNGEE.

This clone came up once. This chain joins TRBV5-6 and TRBJ2-5; a weak D match, TRBD1 (5 bases). The V end was cut by 2 bases, the J end by 5 bases, with 19 bases between. Per germline, CDR1 SGHDT and CDR2 YYEEEE. CDR3 size: 16 residues. This CDR3 reads CASSLLGLDRQETQYF. The CDR3 DNA reads as TGTGCCAGCAGCTTACTGGGGCTGGATCGCCAGGAGACCCAGTACTTC. The variable domain in full, completed from reference TRBV5-6 and TRBJ2-5, reads DAGVTQSPTHLIKTRGQQVTLRCSPKSGHDTVSWYQQALGQGPQFIFQYYEEEERQRGNFPDRFSGHQFPNYSSELNVNALLLGDSALYLCASSLLGLDRQETQYFGPGTRLLVL.

The chain combines TRBV5-6 with TRBJ2-7; 12 bases match TRBD2. The CDR3 sequence is 14 residues long. CDR1 SGHDT and CDR2 YYEEEE come from the germline V gene. V trimming: 5 bases; J trimming: 4 bases; junction bases outside the gene matches: 4. The CDR3 spells CASRRLAGVYEQYF. In nucleotides, the CDR3 is TGTGCCAGCAGACGACTAGCGGGAGTATACGAGCAGTACTTC.

This clone was picked up one time. The chain links TRBV18 to TRBJ2-2; TRBD2 aligns across 15 bases. CDR1 and CDR2 (germline): KGHSH, LQKENI. V trimming: 3 bases; J trimming: 5 bases; junction bases outside the gene matches: 7. This CDR3 spans 18 amino acids. The CDR3: CASSPPGLAGGLTGELFF. CDR3 bases: TGTGCCAGCTCACCTCCAGGACTAGCGGGAGGGTTGACCGGGGAGCTGTTTTTT.

This clone was recorded only once. The chain combines TRBV18 with TRBJ1-5; D is possibly TRBD1 (5 bases). Between the trimmed V and J ends, which lost 4 bases and 3 bases, there was a span of 10 bases. The CDR3 runs 14 residues. Germline V gene sequence: CDR1 KGHSH, CDR2 LQKENI. The chain's CDR3 is CASSQMTVNQPQHF. The CDR3 coding sequence is TGTGCCAGCTCACAAATGACAGTCAATCAGCCCCAGCATTTT.

As concerns this clone: Mismatch with germline at one junction end may stem from a read error. The V call is TRBV6-1, the J call TRBJ2-1; the match to TRBD1 covers 8 bases. The germline V gene has CDR1 MNHNS and CDR2 SASEGT. The CDR3 covers 15 residues. The CDR3 DNA is TGTGCCAGCAGGGAAGGACAGGGACCCTACAATGAGCAGTTCTTC. It codes for CASREGQGPYNEQFF.

This chain joins TRBV11-2 and TRBJ1-2; 9 bases align to TRBD1. V shed 5 bases, J shed 7 bases, and the junction held 11 bases outside the gene matches. This CDR3 spans 15 amino acids. Germline lookup yields CDR1 SGHAT and CDR2 FQNNGV. CDR3 sequence reads: CASSPTSGTGLGYTF. The CDR3 nucleotides are TGTGCCAGCAGCCCGACATCCGGGACAGGGCTTGGCTACACCTTC.

The V gene is TRBV7-9, the J gene TRBJ2-3, with a tentative D call TRBD2 (6 bases). The length of the CDR3 is 16 residues. Germline V gene data show CDR1 as SEHNR and CDR2 as FQNEAQ (reference sequence). V was shortened by 0 bases and J by 1 base, with 11 bases between the two germline ends. CDR3 protein: CASSLAGGFGTDTQYF. The CDR3 DNA reads TGTGCCAGCAGCTTAGCGGGAGGATTTGGCACAGATACGCAGTATTTT. The variable domain in full, with the rest retrieved from reference TRBV7-9 and TRBJ2-3, is DTGVSQNPRHKITKRGQNVTFRCDPISEHNRLYWYRQTLGQGPEFLTYFQNEAQLEKSRLLSDRFSAERPKGSFSTLEIQRTEQGDSAMYLCASSLAGGFGTDTQYFGPGTRLTVL.

This clone was found once. The rearrangement uses TRBV27 and TRBJ2-3; a possible D gene is TRBD1 (6 bases). The V gene lost 7 bases and the J gene lost 2 bases, with 19 bases spanning the gap. The CDR3 spans 16 residues. Looked up from germline, CDR1 is MNHEY and CDR2 is SMNVEV (reference sequence). The CDR3 DNA is TGTGCCAGCAAGATACAGGGCCTTAGGTCCACAGATACGCAGTATTTT. It is translated as CASKIQGLRSTDTQYF.

The chain couples TRBV9 to TRBJ2-3; possibly TRBD2 for D (5 bases). Germline lookup yields CDR1 SGDLS and CDR2 YYNGEE. The CDR3 covers 16 residues. Between the trimmed V and J ends, which lost 0 bases and 1 base, there was a span of 12 bases. DNA for the CDR3: TGTGCCAGCAGCGTAGTCGCTAGCCACGGCACAGATACGCAGTATTTT. This gives the protein CASSVVASHGTDTQYF.

The V and J genes are TRBV6-1 and TRBJ2-2; 9 bases match TRBD1. The CDR3 is 14 amino acids. After removal of 5 bases from V and 3 bases from J, the junction contained 1 base not matched to a gene. CDR1 MNHNS and CDR2 SASEGT come from the germline V gene. CDR3 region: CASSRTGDTGELFF. CDR3 bases: TGTGCCAGCAGTAGGACAGGGGACACCGGGGAGCTGTTTTTT.

The rearrangement links TRBV13 to TRBJ1-2; 7 bases agree with TRBD1. Unmatched junction bases numbered 11, after V lost 0 bases and J lost 7 bases. Germline values: CDR1 PRHDT, CDR2 FYEKMQ (reference sequence). This CDR3 comprises 16 residues. The CDR3: CASSLGSLLGDSGYTF. The CDR3, as DNA: TGTGCCAGCAGCTTAGGCAGCTTACTCGGGGACAGTGGCTACACCTTC.

V and J are TRBV30 and TRBJ1-4; TRBD1 aligns across 7 bases. The J segment lost 3 bases and the V segment lost 4 bases, leaving 2 bases of the junction unmatched. The germline V gene encodes CDR1 GTSNPN and CDR2 SVGIG (reference sequence). CDR3 length: 13 amino acids. CDR3 amino acids: CAWKGTANEKLFF. CDR3 sequence (DNA): TGTGCCTGGAAAGGGACAGCTAATGAAAAACTGTTTTTT. The full variable domain, with the rest looked up from reference TRBV30 and TRBJ1-4, is SQTIHQWPATLVQPVGSPLSLECTVEGTSNPNLYWYRQAAGRGLQLLFYSVGIGQISSEVPQNLSASRPQDRQFILSSKKLLLSDSGFYLCAWKGTANEKLFFGSGTQLSVL.

This chain joins TRBV2 and TRBJ2-1, with D possibly being TRBD1 (6 bases). The germline V gene encodes CDR1 SNHLY and CDR2 FYNNEI. This CDR3 is 14 amino acids long. Trimming removed 3 bases from V and 5 bases from J, with 11 bases in between. CDR3 bases: TGTGCCAGCAGTGAGATGGCAGGGGACAATGAGCAGTTCTTC. Its protein is CASSEMAGDNEQFF.

J is TRBJ2-2 and V is TRBV6-4, with 8 bases identical to TRBD1. The CDR3 covers 14 residues. V shed 3 bases, J shed 3 bases, and the junction held 0 bases outside the gene matches. Germline CDR1 is MRHNA and CDR2 is SNTAGT. The CDR3 loop reads CASSEDRDTGELFF. CDR3 coding DNA: TGTGCCAGCAGTGAGGACAGGGACACCGGGGAGCTGTTTTTT.

The chain couples TRBV7-8 to TRBJ2-4; no definite D call. The CDR3 loop spans 15 amino acids. The germline V gene encodes CDR1 SGHVS and CDR2 FQNEAQ. Trimming removed 1 base at V and 7 bases at J, with 14 bases between. The CDR3 here is CASSLGVTGGNIQYF. CDR3 nucleotide sequence: TGTGCCAGCAGCTTAGGTGTCACCGGCGGCAACATTCAGTACTTC.

The chain is built from TRBV6-6 and TRBJ1-2; tentative D call: TRBD1 (6 bases). The CDR3 is 12 amino acids. The germline V gene has CDR1 MNHNY and CDR2 SVGAGI (reference sequence). With 9 bases removed from V and 2 bases from J, the gap between germline ends came to 10 bases. CDR3 nucleotide sequence: TGTGCCAGTGGACAGTGGAACTATGGCTACACCTTC. Its translation is CASGQWNYGYTF.

The V gene is TRBV11-3, the J gene TRBJ2-7; 7 bases are shared with TRBD1. Germline CDR1 SGHNT, CDR2 YENEEA. Germline trimming cut 3 bases from V and 7 bases from J; bases unmatched to any gene: 6. The CDR3 consists of 13 residues. In nucleotides, the CDR3 is TGTGCCAGCAGCTTGACAGGGTTTGGTGAGCAGTACTTC. This sequence encodes CASSLTGFGEQYF.

The rearrangement links TRBV5-1 to TRBJ1-3; TRBD1 matches at 9 bases. This CDR3 has 18 residues. Germline-derived CDR1 and CDR2 are SGHRS and YFSETQ. V gave up 1 base and J gave up 0 bases; unmatched junction bases: 8. The DNA of the CDR3 is TGCGCCAGCAGCTTGACGGGACAGGGATTCGTCTCTGGAAACACCATATATTTT. Its protein product is CASSLTGQGFVSGNTIYF.

The DNA of the CDR3 is TGCGCCAGCAGCCAGCGAGGGGAAAGGGGGCAGCCCCAGCATTTT. This gives the protein CASSQRGERGQPQHF. The gene calls are TRBV4-1 and TRBJ1-5, with a weak D call TRBD1 (6 bases). V was cut by 3 bases and J by 7 bases, with 16 bases left in between. The CDR3 contains 15 residues. Germline CDR1 is MGHRA and CDR2 is YSYEKL.

In this sample, this clone turned up once. The chain couples TRBV9 to TRBJ2-5; D possibly corresponds to TRBD1 (5 bases). Germline V gives CDR1 SGDLS, CDR2 YYNGEE. CDR3 size: 15 residues. Trimming stripped 0 bases from V and 2 bases from J, with 11 bases between. The CDR3 DNA sequence: TGTGCCAGCAGCGTAGGGGCAGGGAATCAAGAGACCCAGTACTTC. This translates into CASSVGAGNQETQYF.

The gene calls are TRBV6-5 and TRBJ1-1; 10 bases map to TRBD1. CDR3 size: 15 residues. Per germline, CDR1 MNHEY and CDR2 SVGAGI. After removal of 0 bases from V and 10 bases from J, the junction contained 8 bases not matched to a gene. CDR3 sequence reads: CASSYSGTGAKRAFF. The CDR3 DNA follows: TGTGCCAGCAGTTACTCGGGGACAGGGGCGAAGCGAGCTTTCTTT.

The chain employs TRBV30 and TRBJ1-2; D is possibly TRBD1 (6 bases). The CDR3 extends over 16 amino acids. Between the trimmed V and J ends, which lost 0 bases and 5 bases, there was a span of 19 bases. In germline, CDR1 is GTSNPN, CDR2 SVGIG (reference sequence). DNA of the CDR3: TGTGCCTGGAGTGTACTTACAGGGAGACTCCAATATGGCTACACCTTC. This sequence encodes CAWSVLTGRLQYGYTF.

The chain couples TRBV18 to TRBJ2-7; the D gene is possibly TRBD2 (6 bases). The germline CDR1 and CDR2 sequences are KGHSH and LQKENI. Trimming removed 2 bases from V and 7 bases from J, with 12 bases in between. There are 13 residues in the CDR3. The CDR3 loop reads CASSPGFGGEQYF. The CDR3 coding sequence is TGTGCCAGCTCACCAGGGTTCGGGGGTGAGCAGTACTTC.

The rearrangement joins TRBV28 to TRBJ1-4, with TRBD1 as a possible D gene (6 bases). The CDR3 totals 16 residues. The V end lost 6 bases, the J end lost 7 bases, and 21 bases lay between the germline ends. Germline V gives CDR1 MDHEN, CDR2 SYDVKM. The CDR3 bases are TGTGCCAGCAGCTATTACCCCGGGGGGCGGGTTGAAAAACTGTTTTTT. Its translation is CASSYYPGGRVEKLFF. The entire variable domain, with the rest obtained from reference TRBV28 and TRBJ1-4, is as follows: DVKVTQSSRYLVKRTGEKVFLECVQDMDHENMFWYRQDPGLGLRLIYFSYDVKMKEKGDIPEGYSVSREKKERFSLILESASTNQTSMYLCASSYYPGGRVEKLFFGSGTQLSVL.

This clone was detected only a few times. V usage is TRBV27 and J usage is TRBJ2-3, with D unclear. Germline V gene sequence: CDR1 MNHEY, CDR2 SMNVEV (reference sequence). Trimming shortened V by 5 bases and J by 6 bases, and 9 bases separated the two germline ends. The CDR3 sequence is 12 residues long. The CDR3 spells CASSLLVDTQYF. Written as DNA, the CDR3 is TGTGCCAGCAGTCTCCTCGTGGATACGCAGTATTTT.

This sequence joins TRBV6-6 and TRBJ1-4; D is uncertain. V was clipped by 5 bases and J by 7 bases, with 17 bases between them. CDR3 length equals 15 residues. Per germline, CDR1 MNHNY and CDR2 SVGAGI (reference sequence). As DNA, the CDR3 is TGTGCCAGCAGTGTATCAGGAGTGGGAGGTGAAAAACTGTTTTTT. Translation: CASSVSGVGGEKLFF.